This TCR beta chain was recovered during a study of response to subunit inactivated influenza vaccine (dated by TCRdb to about 2018). Notes on the research overall: Deep quantitative T cell receptor repertoire profiling was used in the study to track responses to a trivalent subunit inactivated influenza vaccine. What the authors observed across the whole study: The authors suggested that each seasonal influenza vaccination may recruit only a limited number of new T cells.

From cysteine to phenylalanine, the CDR3 is 14 amino acids long. Left in the record is the CDR3 DNA by itself, 42 bases read in frame from the first base. For CDR1 and CDR2, the germline V gene (reference sequence) lists DFQATT and SNEGSKA. As concerns this clonotype: Its antigen is still unknown. Per-nucleotide qualities are absent, and no much larger clonotype sits a single base away.

Libraries were built with RT-PCR. Instrument used: Illumina HiSeq 2500. The public sequencing data were trimmed at Q25 with fastp and processed into clonotypes with MiXCR by TCRdb, which kept only in-frame beta chains. Duplicate CDR3 protein sequences are folded into a single record with the most common DNA and genes. This sample comprises hundreds of thousands of distinct CDR3 sequences, about 15% of them detected only once. Together, the top ten hold approximately 7.6% of the sample. Sequenced here: PBMCs from blood, sampled 14 days before vaccination. The TCR comes from a man aged 50-60 years who received an inactivated influenza vaccine. Donor details come from another sample of the same person, matched by shared clones. Rearrangement joined TRBV20-1 to TRBJ2-3; 10 junctional bases match TRBD2. This receptor has the CDR3 CRVAGTSDTDTQYF. The DNA sequence is given as TGCAGGGTTGCCGGGACTAGCGACACAGATACGCAGTATTTT.